The present entry profiles one T cell receptor beta chain with its context. Its antigen is still unknown. No base quality information exists; no much larger clone differs at one position. Taken from cysteine to phenylalanine, the CDR3 has 15 residues. CDR3 DNA is the only sequence kept; it has 45 bases, read in frame from the first base. Trimming at the junction amounts to 4 bases on V and 4 bases on J, and the germline ends lie 14 bases apart. The germline V gene (reference sequence) specifies LNHDA as CDR1 and SQIVND as CDR2. In the first month after transplant, blood samples were collected up to 4 times, and after that at least monthly when available. Libraries were constructed by the immunoSEQ multiplex PCR assay. High-throughput TCR-beta CDR3 sequencing of genomic DNA from most patients was performed by Adaptive Biotechnologies. Per the source publication's procedure: Adaptive's ImmunoSEQ software was the source of the TCR sequencing data for 15 to 20 patients, while three other patients were processed with MiXCR and VDJtools. CDR3 nucleotide sequences shared between donor and recipient were removed because their origin could not be assigned. Alloreactive clones required at least 2-fold expansion over unstimulated cells and minimum CFSE-low frequency of 0.002% (template counts) or 0.001% (read counts). Mappable clones were those detected in sequenced pre-transplant spleen, lymph node, or MLR CFSE-low populations of the donor or recipient. Cumulative frequency of alloreactive clones was calculated as a percentage of all sequences weighted by copy number. Imported from immuneACCESS, the table was reduced by TCRdb to in-frame sequences with V and J called. These copies leave out some clones; in studies compared against another copy, an unresolved V gene accounts for under half, and the cause of the remainder is not known. Clone size and V and J calls were adopted from that table, with D and trimming inferred from the DNA. Across this sample there are some 77,000 clones, with roughly 90% seen only once. The top ten constitute about 0.67% of the sample.

The data originate from a study of graft-versus-host responses after intestinal transplantation (dated by TCRdb to 2020 to 2023). About the study as a whole: Recipients received multivisceral, liver-intestinal, or isolated intestinal transplants. Anti-thymocyte globulin induction was given to all recipients, followed by maintenance tacrolimus and steroids for around three years. After intestinal transplantation, graft-versus-host and host-versus-graft alloreactive T cell clones in the graft, circulation and bone marrow were tracked using bulk TCR-beta CDR3 sequencing. Alloreactive clones were identified by sequencing pre-transplant mixed lymphocyte reaction products and comparing them with unstimulated pre-transplant donor and recipient T cells. The cohort enrolled 24 intestinal transplant recipients, one of whom was a retransplant, and a few patients without pretransplant specimens were excluded. A peak of at least 4% donor T cells among recipient peripheral blood mononuclear cells was the definition used for donor T cell macrochimerism. Samples from a few later patients were sequenced in-house on an Illumina MiSeq with MiXCR processing rather than by the commercial service.

Overall study outcomes, separate from this receptor: Peak levels of circulating GvH clones were associated with declines in HvG clones early after transplant. In the allografts of patients with donor T cell macrochimerism, GvH to HvG T cell clonal ratios were high. Conclusions were limited by the relatively low number and heterogeneity of intestinal transplant patients. GvH clones turned up in recipient bone marrow, with some appearing earlier in ileal mucosa or blood, a pattern consistent with an intestinal mucosal origin.

Source: PBMCs, taken 98 days after intestinal transplantation. The sequence links TRBV19 to TRBJ1-5; the D gene is perhaps TRBD1, from 5 matching bases. This clonotype was obtained from a human patient who received an intestinal transplant, so some T cells may come from the graft donor. The DNA is as follows: TGTGCCAGTAGTACCCTAGAGGGGTCAAATCAGCCCCAGCATTTT. This yields the protein CASSTLEGSNQPQHF.